Shown below are 5 T cell receptor beta chains from a single sample sequenced in a study of CD8+ T cells in alopecia areata. TCR sequencing used cDNA made by reverse transcription of extracted RNA. TCRdb keeps only in-frame clones here, not all; method: immunoSEQ multiplex PCR. The profile shows 65,000 to 90,000 clones, roughly 50% of them singletons. What was sequenced was NKG2D-high CD8+ T cells sorted from blood. The receptor set was obtained from a human donor with alopecia areata.

In its sample, this clone was seen once. The V gene is TRBV27, the J gene TRBJ2-1; 10 nucleotides match TRBD1. The CDR3 totals 14 residues. V lost 7 bases, J lost 7 bases, and 7 bases stayed unmatched. Germline V CDR1 and CDR2: MNHEY, SMNVEV (reference sequence). The CDR3 nucleotides are TGTGCCAGCACACCCCAGGGACAGGGGAATGAGCAGTTCTTC. It encodes CASTPQGQGNEQFF.

This chain's CDR3 is CASSPRDLPGEKLFF. The CDR3 coding sequence is TGTGCCAGCAGCCCTCGGGATCTGCCGGGCGAAAAACTGTTTTTT. The chain joins TRBV7-9 to TRBJ1-4; D remains ambiguous. CDR1 and CDR2 from the germline V gene are SEHNR and FQNEAQ (reference sequence). V lost 5 bases to trimming and J lost 8 bases, with 18 bases between them. The CDR3 consists of 15 residues.

In its sample, this clone was seen once. This chain links TRBV4-1 with TRBJ1-1; D possibly corresponds to TRBD1 (6 bases). V lost 0 bases to trimming and J lost 10 bases, with 24 bases between them. Germline loops: CDR1 MGHRA, CDR2 YSYEKL. The CDR3 runs 17 residues. The DNA for the CDR3 is TGCGCCAGCAGCCAAGATGGGTTAGATTGGGGGGGCAGCGGAGCTTTCTTT. Translated: CASSQDGLDWGGSGAFF.

The CDR3, as DNA: TGTGCCAGCAGCTCGCCTGACTCGGACGAGCAGTACTTC. Protein product: CASSSPDSDEQYF. The chain employs TRBV7-9 and TRBJ2-7, with D hard to call. V was pared by 4 bases and J by 5 bases, with 12 bases between. Germline-derived CDR1 and CDR2 are SEHNR and FQNEAQ (reference sequence). The CDR3 consists of 13 residues.

The chain links TRBV19 to TRBJ1-1; 8 bases are shared with TRBD1. V shed 2 bases, J shed 4 bases, and the junction held 12 bases outside the gene matches. This CDR3 is built from 17 residues. CDR1 and CDR2 (germline): LNHDA, SQIVND (reference sequence). The CDR3 DNA reads as TGTGCCAGTAGTATACGACAGGGGTACGGATTGGCCACTGAAGCTTTCTTT. Translated, it gives CASSIRQGYGLATEAFF.